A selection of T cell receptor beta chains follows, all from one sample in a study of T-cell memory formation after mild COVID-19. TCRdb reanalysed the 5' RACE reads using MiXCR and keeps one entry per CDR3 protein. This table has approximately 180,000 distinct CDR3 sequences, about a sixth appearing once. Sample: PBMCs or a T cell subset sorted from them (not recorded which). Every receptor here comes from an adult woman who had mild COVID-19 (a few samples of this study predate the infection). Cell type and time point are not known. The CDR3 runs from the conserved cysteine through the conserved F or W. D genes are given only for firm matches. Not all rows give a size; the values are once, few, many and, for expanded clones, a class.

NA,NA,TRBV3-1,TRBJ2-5,CASSQGAGTEENQYF,TGTGCCAGCAGCCAAGGGGCCGGGACGGAGGAGAACCAGTACTTC
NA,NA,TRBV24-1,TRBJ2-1,CATGDGRPYNEQFF,TGTGCCACCGGAGACGGGAGACCCTACAATGAGCAGTTCTTC
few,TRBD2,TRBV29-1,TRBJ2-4,CSVGLRGARNIQYF,TGCAGCGTTGGATTGCGGGGGGCGAGAAACATTCAGTACTTC
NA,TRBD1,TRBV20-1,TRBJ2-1,CSARDLVTGKKQFF,TGCAGTGCTAGAGATTTGGTGACAGGGAAAAAGCAGTTCTTC
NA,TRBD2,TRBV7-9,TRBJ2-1,CASSLRSGGEPEQFF,TGTGCCAGCAGCTTAAGGTCGGGGGGGGAGCCTGAGCAGTTCTTC
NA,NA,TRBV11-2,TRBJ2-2,CASRRLNSPGELFF,TGTGCCAGCAGGCGACTGAACTCCCCCGGGGAGCTGTTTTTT
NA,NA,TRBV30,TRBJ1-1,CAWRLEAPGAFF,TGTGCCTGGAGACTCGAGGCCCCGGGAGCTTTCTTT
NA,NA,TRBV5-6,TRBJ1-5,CASSPGPLMRSNQPQHF,TGTGCCAGCAGCCCGGGCCCTCTTATGCGGAGCAATCAGCCCCAGCATTTT
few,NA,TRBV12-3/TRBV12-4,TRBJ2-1,CASSPGPRQFF,TGTGCCAGCAGTCCCGGCCCCCGGCAGTTCTTC
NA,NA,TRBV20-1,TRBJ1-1,CSAEEGPNTEAFF,TGCAGTGCCGAGGAGGGACCGAACACTGAAGCTTTCTTT
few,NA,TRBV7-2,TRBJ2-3,CASSLSSNTQYF,TGTGCCAGCAGCTTAAGCTCGAATACGCAGTATTTT
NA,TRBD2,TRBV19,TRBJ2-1,CASSRTSSYNEQFF,TGTGCCAGTAGCCGGACTAGCTCCTACAATGAGCAGTTCTTC
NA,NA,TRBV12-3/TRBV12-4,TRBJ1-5,CASSASDGRNQPQHF,TGTGCCAGCAGCGCCTCAGACGGGCGCAATCAGCCCCAGCATTTT
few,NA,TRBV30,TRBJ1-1,CAWSITGYPFF,TGTGCCTGGAGCATTACAGGGTATCCTTTCTTT
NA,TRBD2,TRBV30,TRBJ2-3,CAWSGLAGLTDTQYF,TGTGCCTGGAGCGGACTAGCGGGACTCACAGATACGCAGTATTTT
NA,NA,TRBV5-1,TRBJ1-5,CASSLSGNQPQHF,TGCGCCAGCAGCTTGTCGGGGAATCAGCCCCAGCATTTT
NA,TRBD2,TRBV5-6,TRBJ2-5,CASSLRTSGRSRETQYF,TGTGCCAGCAGCTTAAGGACTAGCGGGAGATCCCGGGAGACCCAGTACTTC
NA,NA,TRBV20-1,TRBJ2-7,CSARALDSYEQYF,TGCAGTGCTAGAGCCCTCGACAGCTACGAGCAGTACTTC
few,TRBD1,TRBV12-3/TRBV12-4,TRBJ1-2,CASSSRDRGSNYGYTF,TGTGCCAGCAGTTCGCGGGACAGGGGTTCTAACTATGGCTACACCTTC
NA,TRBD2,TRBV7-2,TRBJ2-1,CASSFKVPILAGRGDEQFF,TGTGCCAGCAGCTTCAAAGTCCCCATACTAGCGGGGAGGGGAGATGAGCAGTTCTTC
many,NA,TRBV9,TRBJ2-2,CASSVSISGTGELFF,TGTGCCAGCAGCGTATCCATATCGGGGACCGGGGAGCTGTTTTTT
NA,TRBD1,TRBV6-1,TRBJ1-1,CASSDRGRSNTEAFF,TGTGCCAGCAGTGACAGGGGGCGATCGAACACTGAAGCTTTCTTT
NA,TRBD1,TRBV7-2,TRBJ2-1,CASSLRGQNEQFF,TGTGCCAGCAGCCTAAGGGGACAGAATGAGCAGTTCTTC
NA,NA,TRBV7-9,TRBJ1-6,CASSLAGSSPLHF,TGTGCCAGCAGCTTAGCGGGAAGCTCACCCCTCCACTTT
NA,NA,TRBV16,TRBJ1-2,CASSQFAAYGYTF,TGTGCCAGCAGCCAATTTGCAGCCTATGGCTACACCTTC
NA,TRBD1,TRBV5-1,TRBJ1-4,CASSSGQVNEKLFF,TGCGCCAGCAGCTCGGGACAGGTTAATGAAAAACTGTTTTTT
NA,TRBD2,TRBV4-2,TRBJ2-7,CASSQGSRTSGYEQYF,TGTGCCAGCAGCCAAGGGTCTAGGACTAGCGGCTACGAGCAGTACTTC
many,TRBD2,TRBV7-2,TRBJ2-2,CASSLGSSGFTGELFF,TGTGCCAGCAGCTTGGGAAGTAGCGGGTTTACCGGGGAGCTGTTTTTT
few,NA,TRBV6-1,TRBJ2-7,CASSDGAGQPYEQYF,TGTGCCAGCAGTGATGGAGCTGGACAGCCCTACGAGCAGTACTTC
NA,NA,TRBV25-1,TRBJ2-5,CASSEAGAQETQYF,TGTGCCAGCAGTGAGGCGGGGGCTCAAGAGACCCAGTACTTC
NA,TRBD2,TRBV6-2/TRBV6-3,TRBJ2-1,CASSYKTGGINGQFF,TGTGCCAGCAGTTACAAAACGGGAGGGATTAATGGACAGTTCTTC
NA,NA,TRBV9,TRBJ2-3,CASSVGQGTDTQYF,TGTGCCAGCAGCGTAGGACAGGGCACAGATACGCAGTATTTT
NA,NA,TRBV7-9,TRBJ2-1,CASSLGGSGVSYNEQFF,TGTGCCAGCAGCCTTGGGGGGTCCGGAGTGTCCTACAATGAGCAGTTCTTC
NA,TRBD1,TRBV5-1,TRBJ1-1,CASSWTGEAEAFF,TGCGCCAGCAGCTGGACAGGGGAGGCTGAAGCTTTCTTT
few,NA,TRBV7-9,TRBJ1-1,CASSLGMDTEAFF,TGTGCCAGCAGCTTAGGAATGGACACTGAAGCTTTCTTT
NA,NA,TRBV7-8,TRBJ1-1,CASSLEWGGSGTEAFF,TGTGCCAGCAGCTTAGAGTGGGGAGGGTCGGGCACTGAAGCTTTCTTT
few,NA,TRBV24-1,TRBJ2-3,CATSETLRSSSTDTQYF,TGTGCCACCAGTGAGACTCTGCGGAGCTCTAGCACAGATACGCAGTATTTT
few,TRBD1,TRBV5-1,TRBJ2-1,CASSNDRDRDEQFF,TGCGCCAGCAGCAACGACCGGGACAGGGATGAGCAGTTCTTC
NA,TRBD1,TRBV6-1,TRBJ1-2,CASSGDRGSGGYTF,TGTGCCAGCAGTGGGGACAGGGGTTCTGGGGGCTACACCTTC
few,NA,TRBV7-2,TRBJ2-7,CASSPTVTYGEQYF,TGTGCCAGCAGCCCAACGGTGACTTACGGCGAGCAGTACTTC
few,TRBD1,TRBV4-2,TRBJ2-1,CASSQNSDRVYNEQFF,TGTGCCAGCAGCCAAAACTCGGACAGGGTCTACAATGAGCAGTTCTTC
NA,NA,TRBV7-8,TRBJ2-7,CASSSHNVRLLF,TGTGCCAGCAGCTCCCACAACGTACGACTCCTATTC
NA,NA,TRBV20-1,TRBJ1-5,CSARDWSTGGNQPQHF,TGCAGTGCTAGAGATTGGAGCACAGGCGGCAATCAGCCCCAGCATTTT
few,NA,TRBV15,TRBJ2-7,CATSREGGVAYEQYF,TGTGCCACCAGCAGAGAGGGCGGGGTCGCCTACGAGCAGTACTTC
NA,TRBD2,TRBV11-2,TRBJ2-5,CASSLAGGKETQYF,TGTGCCAGCAGCTTAGCGGGAGGGAAAGAGACCCAGTACTTC
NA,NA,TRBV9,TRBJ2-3,CASTPGLTSYTQYF,TGTGCCAGCACCCCGGGACTCACTTCATATACGCAGTATTTT
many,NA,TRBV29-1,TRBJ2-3,CSERGSTDTQYF,TGCAGCGAGCGAGGTAGCACAGATACGCAGTATTTT
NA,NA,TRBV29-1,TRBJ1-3,CSVELGTASGNTIYF,TGCAGCGTTGAACTGGGGACGGCCTCTGGAAACACCATATATTTT
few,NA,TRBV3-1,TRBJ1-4,CASSRRQEENEKLFF,TGTGCCAGCAGCCGTCGACAGGAGGAGAATGAAAAACTGTTTTTT
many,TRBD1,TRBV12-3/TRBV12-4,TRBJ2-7,CASSPGTGPYEQYF,TGTGCCAGCAGTCCGGGGACAGGGCCCTACGAGCAGTACTTC
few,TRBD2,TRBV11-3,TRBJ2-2,CASSYGLASDTGELFF,TGTGCCAGCAGCTACGGACTAGCGAGCGACACCGGGGAGCTGTTTTTT
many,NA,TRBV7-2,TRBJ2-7,CASSLGAGYEQYF,TGTGCCAGCAGCTTAGGAGCAGGCTACGAGCAGTACTTC
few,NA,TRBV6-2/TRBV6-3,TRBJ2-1,CASTDTGTSYNEQFF,TGTGCCAGCACCGACACGGGGACAAGTTACAATGAGCAGTTCTTC
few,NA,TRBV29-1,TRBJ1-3,CSVAGRGGSGNTIYF,TGCAGCGTTGCCGGCCGGGGGGGCTCTGGAAACACCATATATTTT
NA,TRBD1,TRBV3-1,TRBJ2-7,CASSQPTGIAYEQYF,TGTGCCAGCAGCCAACCGACAGGGATCGCCTACGAGCAGTACTTC
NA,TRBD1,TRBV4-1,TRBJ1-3,CASSQATGGIYF,TGCGCCAGCAGCCAAGCGACAGGGGGCATATATTTT